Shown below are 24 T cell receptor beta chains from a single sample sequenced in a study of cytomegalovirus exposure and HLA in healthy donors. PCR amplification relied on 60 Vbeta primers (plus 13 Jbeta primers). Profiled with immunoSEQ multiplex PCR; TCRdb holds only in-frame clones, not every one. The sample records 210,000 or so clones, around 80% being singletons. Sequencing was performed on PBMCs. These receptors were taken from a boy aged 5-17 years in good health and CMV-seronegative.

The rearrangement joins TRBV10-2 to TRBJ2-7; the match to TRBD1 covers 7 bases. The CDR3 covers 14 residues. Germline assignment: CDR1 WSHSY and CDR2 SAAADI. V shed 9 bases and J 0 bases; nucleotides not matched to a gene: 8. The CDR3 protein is CASGSRDSSYEQYF. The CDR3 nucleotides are TGCGCCAGTGGGTCCCGGGACAGCTCCTACGAGCAGTACTTC.

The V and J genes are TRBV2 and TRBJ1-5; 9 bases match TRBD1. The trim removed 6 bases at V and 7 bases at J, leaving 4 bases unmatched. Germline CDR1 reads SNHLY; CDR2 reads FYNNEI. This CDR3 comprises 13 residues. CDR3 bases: TGTGCCAGCAGAGCGGACAGGGGCCAGCCCCAGCATTTT. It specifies CASRADRGQPQHF.

CDR3 amino acids: CASKGTSGRAKRYF. In nucleotides, the CDR3 is TGTGCCAGCAAAGGGACTAGCGGGAGGGCCAAGCGGTACTTC. The chain employs TRBV6-6 and TRBJ2-7; 16 nucleotides match TRBD2. V lost 7 bases, J lost 12 bases, and 9 bases stayed unmatched. The V gene's germline CDR1 is MNHNY and CDR2 SVGAGI (reference sequence). This CDR3 has 14 residues.

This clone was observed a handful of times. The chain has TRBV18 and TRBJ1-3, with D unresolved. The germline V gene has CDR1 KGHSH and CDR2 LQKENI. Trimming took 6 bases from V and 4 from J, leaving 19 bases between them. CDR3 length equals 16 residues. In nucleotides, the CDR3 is TGTGCCAGCTCTCCAGAGAAAGGGAGCTCCGGAAACACCATATATTTT. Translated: CASSPEKGSSGNTIYF.

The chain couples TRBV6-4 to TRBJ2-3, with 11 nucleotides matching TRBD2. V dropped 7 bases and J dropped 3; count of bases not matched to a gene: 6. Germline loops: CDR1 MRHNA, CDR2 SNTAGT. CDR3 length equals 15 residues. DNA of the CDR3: TGTGCCAGCAAGTTGGTAGCGGGAGGGACAGATACGCAGTATTTT. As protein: CASKLVAGGTDTQYF.

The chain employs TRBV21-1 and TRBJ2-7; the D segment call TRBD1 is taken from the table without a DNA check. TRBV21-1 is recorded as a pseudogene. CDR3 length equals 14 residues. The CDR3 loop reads CASSKGTGLSEQYF. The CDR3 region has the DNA TGTGCCAGCAGCAAAGGGACAGGGTTAAGCGAGCAGTACTTC.

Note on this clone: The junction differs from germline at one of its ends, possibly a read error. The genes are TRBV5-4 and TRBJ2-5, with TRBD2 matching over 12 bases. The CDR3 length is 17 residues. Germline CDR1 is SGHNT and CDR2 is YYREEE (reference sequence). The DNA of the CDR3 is TGTGCCAGCAGCTTAGGGCTAGCGGGGGGGCGACAAGGGACCCAGTACTTC. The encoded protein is CASSLGLAGGRQGTQYF.

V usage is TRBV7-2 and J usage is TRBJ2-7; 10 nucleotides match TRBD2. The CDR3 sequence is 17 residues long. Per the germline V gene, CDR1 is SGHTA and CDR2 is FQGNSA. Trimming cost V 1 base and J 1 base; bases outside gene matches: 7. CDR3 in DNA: TGTGCCAGCAGCTTAGTCCTAGCGGGAGTAGGGTCCTACGAGCAGTACTTC. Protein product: CASSLVLAGVGSYEQYF.

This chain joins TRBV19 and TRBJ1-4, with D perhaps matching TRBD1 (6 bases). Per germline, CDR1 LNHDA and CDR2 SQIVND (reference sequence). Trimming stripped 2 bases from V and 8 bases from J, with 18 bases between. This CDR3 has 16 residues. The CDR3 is CASSIRTAKNSEKLFF. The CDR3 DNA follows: TGTGCCAGTAGTATACGGACAGCCAAGAATTCGGAAAAACTGTTTTTT.

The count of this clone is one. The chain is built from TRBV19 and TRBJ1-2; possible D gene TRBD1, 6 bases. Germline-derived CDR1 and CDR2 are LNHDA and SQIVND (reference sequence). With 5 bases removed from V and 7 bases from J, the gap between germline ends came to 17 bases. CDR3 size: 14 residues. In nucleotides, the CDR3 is TGTGCCAGTAGTTCGGTTCCAGGGGCAAGTGGCTACACCTTC. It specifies CASSSVPGASGYTF.

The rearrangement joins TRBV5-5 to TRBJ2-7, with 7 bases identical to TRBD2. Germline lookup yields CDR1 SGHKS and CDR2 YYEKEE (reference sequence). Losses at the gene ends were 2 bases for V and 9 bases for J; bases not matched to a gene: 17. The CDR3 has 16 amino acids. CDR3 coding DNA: TGTGCCAGCAGCTTCTTGGGTAGTAGCGGGCCCCGCGGGCAGTACTTC. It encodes CASSFLGSSGPRGQYF.

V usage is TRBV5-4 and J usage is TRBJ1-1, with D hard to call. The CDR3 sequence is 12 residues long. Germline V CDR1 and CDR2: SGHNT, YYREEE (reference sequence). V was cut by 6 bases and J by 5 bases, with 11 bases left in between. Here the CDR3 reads CASNSGTTEAFF. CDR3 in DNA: TGTGCCAGCAACTCGGGAACTACTGAAGCTTTCTTT.

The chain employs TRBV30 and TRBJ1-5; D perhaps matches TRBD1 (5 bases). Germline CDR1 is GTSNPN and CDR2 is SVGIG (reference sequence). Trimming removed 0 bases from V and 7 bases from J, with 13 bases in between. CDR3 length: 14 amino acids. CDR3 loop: CAWSVGQGGQPQHF. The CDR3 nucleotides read TGTGCCTGGAGTGTGGGTCAGGGAGGACAGCCCCAGCATTTT.

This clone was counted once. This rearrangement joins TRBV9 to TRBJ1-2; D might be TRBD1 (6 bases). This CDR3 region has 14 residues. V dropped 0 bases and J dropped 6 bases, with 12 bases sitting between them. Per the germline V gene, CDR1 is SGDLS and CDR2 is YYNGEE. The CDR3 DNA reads TGTGCCAGCAGCGTAGTTGGGCAGGGGCATGGCTACACCTTC. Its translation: CASSVVGQGHGYTF.

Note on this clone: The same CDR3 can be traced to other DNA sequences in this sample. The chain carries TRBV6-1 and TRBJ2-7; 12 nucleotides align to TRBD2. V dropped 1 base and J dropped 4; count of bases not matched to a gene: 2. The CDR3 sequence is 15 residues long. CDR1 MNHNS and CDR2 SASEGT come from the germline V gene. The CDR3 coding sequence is TGTGCCAGCAGTGAAGGGCTAGCGGGGGGGTACGAGCAGTACTTC. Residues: CASSEGLAGGYEQYF.

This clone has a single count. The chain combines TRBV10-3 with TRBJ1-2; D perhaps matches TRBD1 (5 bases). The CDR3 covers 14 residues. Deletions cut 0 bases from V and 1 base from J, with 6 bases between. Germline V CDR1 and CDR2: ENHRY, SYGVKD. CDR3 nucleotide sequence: TGTGCCATCAGTGAGTCTAGGGGTAACTATGGCTACACCTTC. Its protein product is CAISESRGNYGYTF.

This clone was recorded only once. CDR3 DNA sequence: TGTGCCAGTAGCCCTAGGGGATATAGCAATCAGCCCCAGCATTTT. Translating it yields CASSPRGYSNQPQHF. The chain has TRBV19 and TRBJ1-5; D is possibly TRBD1 (5 bases). The CDR3 extends over 15 amino acids. V was cut by 6 bases and J by 0 bases, with 12 bases left in between. Looked up from germline, CDR1 is LNHDA and CDR2 is SQIVND (reference sequence).

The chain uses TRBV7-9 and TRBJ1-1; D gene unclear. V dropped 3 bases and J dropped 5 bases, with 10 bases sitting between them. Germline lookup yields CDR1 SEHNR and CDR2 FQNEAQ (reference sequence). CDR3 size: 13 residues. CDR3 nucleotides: TGTGCCAGCAGCTTTCTTCCGGAGACTGAAGCTTTCTTT. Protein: CASSFLPETEAFF.

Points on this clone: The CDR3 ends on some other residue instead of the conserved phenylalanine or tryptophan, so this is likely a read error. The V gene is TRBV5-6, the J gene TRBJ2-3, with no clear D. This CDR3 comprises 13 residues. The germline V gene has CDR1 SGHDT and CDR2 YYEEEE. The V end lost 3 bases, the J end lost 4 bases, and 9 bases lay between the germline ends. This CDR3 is CASSSTTADTQYL. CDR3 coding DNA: TGTGCCAGCAGCTCAACCACCGCAGATACGCAGTATCTT.

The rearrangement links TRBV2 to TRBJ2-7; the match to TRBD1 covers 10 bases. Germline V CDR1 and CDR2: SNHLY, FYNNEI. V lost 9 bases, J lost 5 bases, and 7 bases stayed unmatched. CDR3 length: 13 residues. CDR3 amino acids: CASSRDRGNEQYF. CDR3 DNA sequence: TGTGCCAGTTCCCGGGACAGGGGAAACGAGCAGTACTTC.

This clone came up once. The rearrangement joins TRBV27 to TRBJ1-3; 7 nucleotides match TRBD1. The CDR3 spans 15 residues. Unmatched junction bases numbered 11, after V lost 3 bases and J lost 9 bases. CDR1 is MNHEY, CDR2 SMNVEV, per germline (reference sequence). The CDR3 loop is CASSFNREQGTTIYF. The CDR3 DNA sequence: TGTGCCAGCAGTTTCAACCGAGAACAGGGGACCACCATATATTTT.

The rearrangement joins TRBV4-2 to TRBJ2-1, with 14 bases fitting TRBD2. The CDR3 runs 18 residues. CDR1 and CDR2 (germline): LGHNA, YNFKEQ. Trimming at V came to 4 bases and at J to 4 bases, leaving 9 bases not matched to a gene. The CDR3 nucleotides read TGTGCCAGCAGCCCGAGGACTAGCGGGGGGCCCGGGTACAATGAGCAGTTCTTC. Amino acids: CASSPRTSGGPGYNEQFF.

The CDR3 nucleotides read TGTGCCAGTAGCCTCGGGACTAGCGGGAGGAAGGAGACCCAGTACTTC. Translating it yields CASSLGTSGRKETQYF. The chain couples TRBV19 to TRBJ2-5; 15 positions agree with TRBD2. V dropped 6 bases and J dropped 5; count of bases not matched to a gene: 7. Germline-derived CDR1 and CDR2 are LNHDA and SQIVND (reference sequence). The CDR3 is 16 residues long.

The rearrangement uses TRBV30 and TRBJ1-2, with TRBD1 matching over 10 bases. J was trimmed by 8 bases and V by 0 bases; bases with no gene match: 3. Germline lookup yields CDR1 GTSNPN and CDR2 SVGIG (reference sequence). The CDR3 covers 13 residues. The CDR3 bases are TGTGCCTGGAGTGTATGGGACAGGGGCGGCTACACCTTC. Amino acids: CAWSVWDRGGYTF.